One and the same sample provided the 19 T cell receptor beta chains below, sequenced in a study of cytomegalovirus exposure and HLA in healthy donors. PCR was performed using 60 Vbeta and 13 Jbeta primers. Profiled with immunoSEQ multiplex PCR; TCRdb holds only in-frame clones, not every one. This table holds under 200,000 clones, less than 90% found once. Sequencing input: PBMCs. Receptors were obtained from a young woman in good health and CMV-seronegative.

This clone was recorded once. The rearrangement joins TRBV18 to TRBJ2-7, with TRBD1 identical over 8 bases. Germline assignment: CDR1 KGHSH and CDR2 LQKENI. The length of the CDR3 is 14 residues. V shed 5 bases and J 2 bases; nucleotides not matched to a gene: 5. The CDR3 spells CASSNYRGAYEQYF. CDR3 coding DNA: TGTGCCAGCTCAAACTACAGGGGGGCCTACGAGCAGTACTTC.

The rearrangement joins TRBV6-1 to TRBJ2-3, with D unclear. The CDR3 has 14 residues. Germline loops: CDR1 MNHNS, CDR2 SASEGT. V lost 1 base and J 0 bases, leaving 5 bases between the germline ends. The CDR3 is CASSEGASTDTQYF. In DNA, the CDR3 is TGTGCCAGCAGTGAAGGCGCCAGCACAGATACGCAGTATTTT.

This chain uses TRBV5-1 with TRBJ1-1; 7 nucleotides line up with TRBD1. The CDR3 extends over 15 amino acids. After removal of 3 bases from V and 0 bases from J, the junction contained 5 bases not matched to a gene. Germline CDR1 is SGHRS and CDR2 is YFSETQ. CDR3 DNA sequence: TGCGCCAGCAGCTCCTCCGGGACAGTGAACACTGAAGCTTTCTTT. This codes for CASSSSGTVNTEAFF.

The J gene is TRBJ2-4, the V gene TRBV10-2; perhaps TRBD2 as D (5 bases). The CDR3 length is 15 residues. Trimming stripped 3 bases from V and 0 bases from J, with 9 bases between. The germline gives CDR1 WSHSY, CDR2 SAAADI. Here the CDR3 DNA reads TGCGCCAGCAGTGATGAGGGCGCAGCCAAAAACATTCAGTACTTC. Translated: CASSDEGAAKNIQYF.

The CDR3 sequence: CASSLGPGLFLYEQYF. In DNA, the CDR3 is TGTGCCAGCAGTCTTGGGCCGGGACTGTTCTTATACGAGCAGTACTTC. The gene calls are TRBV14 and TRBJ2-7, with D perhaps matching TRBD2 (6 bases). Trimming took off 6 bases at V and 4 bases at J, with 22 bases between the two ends. The V gene's germline CDR1 is SGHDN and CDR2 FVKESK. CDR3 length: 16 amino acids.

This clone was found once. The chain carries TRBV23-1 and TRBJ2-7, with D maybe TRBD2 (5 bases). TRBV23-1 falls under the ORF class, with uncertain function. The CDR3 totals 14 residues. The V and J ends lost 8 bases and 3 bases respectively, with 17 bases between them. CDR3 loop: CASGIEGSFYEQYF. DNA for the CDR3: TGCGCCAGCGGAATTGAGGGTTCCTTCTACGAGCAGTACTTC.

The chain links TRBV19 to TRBJ2-1, with D maybe TRBD2 (5 bases). CDR1 is LNHDA and CDR2 is SQIVND in the germline V gene (reference sequence). There are 15 residues in the CDR3. V shed 5 bases and J shed 7 bases, with 18 bases lying between them. CDR3 in amino acids: CASSPRTGLRNEQFF. DNA for the CDR3: TGTGCCAGTAGTCCCCGGACGGGATTACGGAATGAGCAGTTCTTC.

This clone was observed once. The chain recombines TRBV5-6 with TRBJ1-2; perhaps TRBD1 as D (6 bases). Trimming cost V 2 bases and J 2 bases, with 10 bases left between them. This CDR3 spans 14 amino acids. The germline V gene encodes CDR1 SGHDT and CDR2 YYEEEE. The CDR3 nucleotides read TGTGCCAGCAGCTTCTCAGGGGCGAACTATGGCTACACCTTC. The encoded protein is CASSFSGANYGYTF.

J is TRBJ1-2 and V is TRBV5-1, with 8 bases matching TRBD1. The germline CDR1 and CDR2 sequences are SGHRS and YFSETQ. J was trimmed by 3 bases and V by 4 bases; bases with no gene match: 14. The CDR3 extends over 17 amino acids. The CDR3 DNA follows: TGCGCCAGCAGCCAGCAGGGGGCCCCAGGGGATGACTATGGCTACACCTTC. Its translation: CASSQQGAPGDDYGYTF.

This clone was counted between two and nine times. V usage is TRBV6-5 and J usage is TRBJ2-1; TRBD2 matches 9 bases. The V and J ends lost 6 bases and 5 bases, in that order; junction bases with no gene match: 8. The CDR3 has 15 amino acids. From germline, CDR1 is MNHEY and CDR2 SVGAGI. CDR3 bases: TGTGCCAGCAGCTCTAGCGGGGCTAAGAACAATGAGCAGTTCTTC. Translating gives CASSSSGAKNNEQFF.

The chain recombines TRBV7-9 with TRBJ2-7; tentatively, D is TRBD2 (6 bases). The ends were cut back, 5 bases at V and 4 bases at J, with 21 bases in the middle. CDR3 length: 16 residues. Germline V lookup: CDR1 SEHNR, CDR2 FQNEAQ (reference sequence). CDR3 residues: CASSLAGQGGSYEQYF. The CDR3 DNA sequence: TGTGCCAGCAGCCTCGCGGGGCAGGGCGGTTCGTACGAGCAGTACTTC.

The genes are TRBV30 and TRBJ1-4; no definite D call. V was shortened by 1 base and J by 13 bases, with 10 bases between the two germline ends. CDR3 length: 11 amino acids. Germline assignment: CDR1 GTSNPN and CDR2 SVGIG (reference sequence). The CDR3 coding sequence is TGTGCCTGGAGTGCGCGGGATAGACTGTTTTTT. Amino acids: CAWSARDRLFF.

In regard to this clone: The same CDR3 is also encoded by other DNA sequences in this sample. The V call is TRBV4-2, the J call TRBJ1-2, with 8 bases matching TRBD1. CDR1 is LGHNA and CDR2 is YNFKEQ in the germline V gene. CDR3 size: 14 residues. With 4 bases clipped from V and 4 bases from J, the junction kept 5 bases outside the gene matches. This CDR3 reads CASSRYTGGYGYTF. Here the CDR3 DNA reads TGTGCCAGCAGCCGATACACAGGGGGCTATGGCTACACCTTC.

CDR3: CASSRQGESHEQFF. The CDR3, as DNA: TGCGCCAGTAGCCGACAGGGAGAGAGCCATGAGCAGTTCTTC. The rearrangement joins TRBV5-1 to TRBJ2-1, with 7 bases that match TRBD1. J gave up 8 bases and V 8 bases, and 13 bases lay outside the gene matches. Germline lookup yields CDR1 SGHRS and CDR2 YFSETQ. This CDR3 region has 14 residues.

The genes are TRBV6-6 and TRBJ2-7; 8 positions match TRBD2. Germline V gene sequence: CDR1 MNHNY, CDR2 SVGAGI (reference sequence). Trimming cost V 10 bases and J 5 bases; bases outside gene matches: 7. The CDR3 is 12 amino acids. The CDR3 coding sequence is TGTGCCACCCGGGGGGGGGTCGACGAGCAGTACTTC. Amino acid sequence: CATRGGVDEQYF.

This clone was counted a few times. The V and J genes are TRBV27 and TRBJ2-6; possibly TRBD1 for D (5 bases). The CDR3 length is 15 residues. Per germline, CDR1 MNHEY and CDR2 SMNVEV (reference sequence). Between the trimmed V and J ends, which lost 5 bases and 3 bases, there was a span of 11 bases. This CDR3 reads CASSEAQGGANVLTF. The CDR3 DNA follows: TGTGCCAGCAGTGAAGCGCAGGGTGGGGCCAACGTCCTGACTTTC.

The chain joins TRBV30 to TRBJ2-5; a weak D match, TRBD1 (7 bases). CDR1 is GTSNPN, CDR2 SVGIG, per germline (reference sequence). Trimming stripped 4 bases from V and 5 bases from J, with 14 bases between. This CDR3 has 13 amino acids. DNA of the CDR3: TGTGCCTGGAAGCGACAGGGAGGCGAGACCCAGTACTTC. This encodes CAWKRQGGETQYF.

This clone was observed once. The J gene is TRBJ2-7, the V gene TRBV4-2; TRBD2 aligns across 8 bases. The CDR3 contains 17 residues. J was trimmed by 1 base and V by 2 bases; bases with no gene match: 10. Germline V gene lookup returns CDR1 LGHNA and CDR2 YNFKEQ. CDR3 protein: CASSQKQGTSGSYEQYF. In nucleotides, the CDR3 is TGTGCCAGCAGCCAAAAACAGGGAACTAGCGGTTCCTACGAGCAGTACTTC.

CDR3 residues: CASSLASGVSRETQYF. The CDR3 DNA is TGCGCCAGCAGCTTGGCTAGCGGGGTTTCCCGGGAGACCCAGTACTTC. The chain is built from TRBV5-1 and TRBJ2-5, with 9 nucleotides matching TRBD2. The germline V gene has CDR1 SGHRS and CDR2 YFSETQ. This CDR3 has 16 amino acids. V shed 0 bases, J shed 5 bases, and the junction held 8 bases outside the gene matches.